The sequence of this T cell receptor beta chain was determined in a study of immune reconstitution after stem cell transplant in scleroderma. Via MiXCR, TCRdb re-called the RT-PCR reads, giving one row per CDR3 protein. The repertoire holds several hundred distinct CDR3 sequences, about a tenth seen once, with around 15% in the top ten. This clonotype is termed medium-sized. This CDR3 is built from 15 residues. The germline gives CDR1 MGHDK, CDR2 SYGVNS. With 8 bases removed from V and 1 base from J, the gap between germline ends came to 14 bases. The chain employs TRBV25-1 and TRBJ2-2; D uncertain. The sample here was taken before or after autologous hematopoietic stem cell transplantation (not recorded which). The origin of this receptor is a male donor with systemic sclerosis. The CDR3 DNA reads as TGTGCCAGCGGCGGAGTGGCGAAGAACACCGGGGAGCTGTTTTTT. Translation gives CASGGVAKNTGELFF.